This record concerns one T cell receptor beta chain sequence. Germline lookup yields CDR1 SGHRS and CDR2 YFSETQ. The CDR3 contains 15 residues. V was pared by 4 bases and J by 1 base, with 5 bases of the junction left unmatched. The data derive from a study of blood T cell repertoires in COVID-19. At the level of the study: The United States, Italy and Spain supplied acute and convalescent COVID-19 samples. PBMCs, B-cell-depleted T cells, or T cells were the source of the cDNA or gDNA that made up the material.

Original processing methods: The assay estimated nucleated cells by amplifying reference gene primers. The protocol was immunoSEQ multiplex PCR, while the TCRdb copy is restricted to in-frame clones and leaves out a portion. D and trimming were read from the DNA, whereas the V and J calls and clone size are those reported in that table. Among about 150,000 clones listed, approximately 86% were seen once. Source material: peripheral blood. J is TRBJ2-3 and V is TRBV5-1; 8 nucleotides agree with TRBD2. The receptor comes from a man in his fifties or sixties with COVID-19, enrolled during active disease. The CDR3, as DNA: TGCGCCAGCAGCACTACTAGCGGTGGCACAGATACGCAGTATTTT. As protein: CASSTTSGGTDTQYF. Supplemented by reference TRBV5-1 and TRBJ2-3, the full variable domain reads KAGVTQTPRYLIKTRGQQVTLSCSPISGHRSVSWYQQTPGQGLQFLFEYFSETQRNKGNFPGRFSGRQFSNSRSEMNVSTLELGDSALYLCASSTTSGGTDTQYFGPGTRLTVL.